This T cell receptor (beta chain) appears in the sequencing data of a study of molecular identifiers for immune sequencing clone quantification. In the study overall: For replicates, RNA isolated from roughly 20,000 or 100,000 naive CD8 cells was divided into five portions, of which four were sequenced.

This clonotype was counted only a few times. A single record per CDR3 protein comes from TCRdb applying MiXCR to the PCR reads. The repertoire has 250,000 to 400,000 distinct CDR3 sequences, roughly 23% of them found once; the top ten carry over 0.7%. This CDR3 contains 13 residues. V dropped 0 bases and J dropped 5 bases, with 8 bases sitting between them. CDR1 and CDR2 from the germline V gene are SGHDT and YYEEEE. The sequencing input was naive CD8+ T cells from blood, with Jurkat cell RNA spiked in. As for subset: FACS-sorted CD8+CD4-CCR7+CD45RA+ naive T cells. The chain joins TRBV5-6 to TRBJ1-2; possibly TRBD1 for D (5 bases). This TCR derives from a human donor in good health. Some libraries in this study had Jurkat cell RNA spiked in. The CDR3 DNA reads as TGTGCCAGCAGCTTGGGACAGATGTATGGCTACACCTTC. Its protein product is CASSLGQMYGYTF.